This T cell receptor (beta chain) was sequenced for a study of identical twins. Template switching added a universal primer binding site, and final cDNA carried unique molecular identifiers. MiXCR, run by TCRdb on the 5' RACE reads, gives a single entry per CDR3 protein. This table has some 500,000 distinct CDR3 sequences, around 20% appearing once. Notes on the study in general: Sequences that were out-of-frame, alpha and twin-shared displayed an excess of low generation probability.

This clonotype was detected ten times or more. Its cognate antigen is unknown. This CDR3 has 13 residues. Germline CDR1 SGDLS, CDR2 YYNGEE. Trimming removed 0 bases at V and 2 bases at J, with 5 bases between. These data also featured in a second study, about T cells expressing NK-cell markers. This second study notes: In several experiments, sorting was restricted to alpha-beta TCR T cells by an anti-gamma-delta TCR antibody.

Sequencing was performed on CD4+ T cells sorted from blood. The clonotype comes from a woman under 30 in good health. The V call is TRBV9, the J call TRBJ1-1; no clear D gene. CDR3 sequence: CASSVDFNTEAFF. As DNA, the CDR3 is TGTGCCAGCAGCGTAGATTTTAACACTGAAGCTTTCTTT.